This T cell receptor (beta chain) was retrieved from a study of Ad26.COV2.S vaccination and SARS-CoV-2 variants. Study details: A participant enrolled in the COV1001 Ad26.COV2.S trial arm provided the sample. The vaccine Ad26.COV2.S was put into the muscle once, or twice with 56 days between. Study-wide results and caveats: Placebo recipients and vaccine recipients were similar in non-spike TCR breadth.

With regard to this clone: Its antigen remains unidentified.

TCRdb keeps only in-frame clones here, not all; method: immunoSEQ multiplex PCR. The sample lists hundreds of thousands of clones, 89% seen once, with about 2.5% in the top ten. Treatment specified: roughly 18 received Ad26.COV2.S at low or high dose, single or two shots; roughly 5 received placebo; per-sample allocation not given. Vaccine and placebo recipients were sampled on day 63 after the first injection. The origin of this receptor is a person between 18 and 65 years old who received the Ad26.COV2.S COVID-19 vaccine or a placebo. The sequenced sample was peripheral blood, obtained in a trial of Ad26.COV2.S vaccine versus placebo.

The CDR3 DNA reads as TGTGCCAGCAGCTTAGATTACGCAGATACGCAGTATTTT. Protein product: CASSLDYADTQYF. The chain uses TRBV11-3 and TRBJ2-3; D not resolved. Germline-derived CDR1 and CDR2 are SGHNT and YENEEA. V was clipped by 0 bases and J by 4 bases, with 5 bases between them. The CDR3 spans 13 residues.